Sequencing of this T cell receptor (beta chain) was carried out in a study of T-cell memory formation after mild COVID-19. TCRdb used MiXCR to reprocess the 5' RACE reads, holding one entry per CDR3 protein. This table has 350,000 to 450,000 distinct CDR3 sequences, around an eighth appearing once. Study outcomes and limitations: Pre-infection memory already had some responding clones, implying cross-reactive memory joined.

There are a few counts of this clonotype. The antigen remains unidentified. The source is a man aged 18 to 30 who had mild COVID-19 (a few samples of this study predate the infection). Cell type and time point are not known. The sequencing input was PBMCs or a T cell subset sorted from them (not recorded which).

Written as DNA, the CDR3 is TGTGCCAGCAGTTCGGCTAGCACCCGTAGGGGCGACAATGGCTACACCTTC. Translated: CASSSASTRRGDNGYTF. The gene calls are TRBV12-3 or TRBV12-4 and TRBJ1-2; D may be TRBD1 (5 bases). The CDR3 contains 17 residues. Between the trimmed V and J ends, which lost 4 bases and 6 bases, there was a span of 24 bases.